Listed below are T cell receptor beta chains from one sample, sequenced in a study of regulatory T cells in long-lasting Graves disease. TCRdb ran MiXCR on the multiplex PCR reads and lists one entry per CDR3 protein. The sample holds around 250,000 distinct CDR3 sequences, around 18% seen once. Separately, the same data were catalogued under a study of T cells in Graves' hyperthyroidism and ophthalmopathy.

The material sequenced was peripheral blood mononuclear cells (PBMCs), taken at new diagnosis, from a patient treated with antithyroid drugs. The receptor source for this set is a woman aged 25 to 45 with Graves disease. Each CDR3 is given with its conserved first and last residue. Each record gives: clone size, V gene, D gene, J gene, CDR3 DNA, CDR3 protein. D genes are given only for firm matches. A clone size is listed for some rows: how often the clone was seen (once, few, many), or a class if it is expanded.

>once|TRBV20-1|TRBD2|TRBJ2-1
TGCAGTGCTAGTACAGCGGGAGCGGTTTTTTACAATGAGCAGTTCTTC
CSASTAGAVFYNEQFF
>many|TRBV7-2|NA|TRBJ1-2
TGTGCCAGCACCCGAGGGGGTGGGGGTCCCTATGGCTACACCTTC
CASTRGGGGPYGYTF
>many|TRBV6-1|NA|TRBJ1-6
TGTGCCAGCAGTGAAGTGACTTGGCAGGGTCGATCACCCCTCCACTTT
CASSEVTWQGRSPLHF
>many|TRBV7-9|NA|TRBJ1-3
TGTGCCAGCAGCTTCGACCGCTCTGGAAACACCATATATTTT
CASSFDRSGNTIYF
>many|TRBV6-1|NA|TRBJ1-1
TGTGCCAGCAGGCTTGCAGTGGGGAGCACTGAAGCTTTCTTT
CASRLAVGSTEAFF
>many|TRBV7-8|NA|TRBJ2-1
TGTGCCAGCAGCTTAGCCAAGGGATTTGAGCAGTTCTTC
CASSLAKGFEQFF
>few|TRBV20-1|TRBD1|TRBJ1-5
TGCAGTGCTAGACAGGGGGTGTGGGGTCAGCCCCAGCATTTT
CSARQGVWGQPQHF
>many|TRBV4-1|NA|TRBJ2-7
TGCGCCAGCAGCCAAGATCTGGACAGAAGCTCCTACGAGCAGTACTTC
CASSQDLDRSSYEQYF
>many|TRBV2|NA|TRBJ1-2
TGTGCCAGTACAGGATATGGCTACACCTTC
CASTGYGYTF
>many|TRBV13|TRBD1|TRBJ2-2
TGTGCCAGCAGCGCCACCGGGACAGGGTTCGCCGGGGAGCTGTTTTTT
CASSATGTGFAGELFF
>many|TRBV6-9|NA|TRBJ1-5
TGTGCCAGCAGTTACTCCCAGGGGAGCAATCAGCCCCAGCATTTT
CASSYSQGSNQPQHF
>many|TRBV7-2|TRBD2|TRBJ2-1
TGTGCCAGCAGCTTCGGGACTAGCGGGGGGGCCGCCTACAATGAGCAGTTCTTC
CASSFGTSGGAAYNEQFF
>many|TRBV12-3/TRBV12-4|NA|TRBJ1-5
TGTGCCAGTCAGGGTCCCAATCAGCCCCAGCATTTT
CASQGPNQPQHF
>NA|TRBV2|TRBD1|TRBJ1-1
TGTGCCAGCAGTGAAGCCCAAGGGGGCCGTACGGGCACTGAAGCTTTCTTT
CASSEAQGGRTGTEAFF
>many|TRBV12-3/TRBV12-4|NA|TRBJ1-1
TGTGCCAGCAGCTTAAACAGGGTCACTGAAGCTTTCTTT
CASSLNRVTEAFF
>NA|TRBV7-9|TRBD1|TRBJ1-1
TGTGCCAGCAGCCTGGGGACAGGGGCCAGGTCGAACACTGAAGCTTTCTTT
CASSLGTGARSNTEAFF
>many|TRBV19|NA|TRBJ2-3
TGTGCCAGTAGTAACCCAGGGATAGCAGATACGCAGTATTTT
CASSNPGIADTQYF
>few|TRBV20-1|NA|TRBJ1-3
TGCAATGCTAGTGTGACAGTCGGAAACACCATATATTTT
CNASVTVGNTIYF
>few|TRBV5-6|TRBD2|TRBJ2-5
TGTGCCAGCAGCTTGGCCCCTACTAGCGCAGAGACCCAGTACTTC
CASSLAPTSAETQYF
>many|TRBV7-2|NA|TRBJ1-2
TGTGCCAGCAGCTTGACGTATGGCTACACCTTC
CASSLTYGYTF
>many|TRBV7-2|NA|TRBJ1-2
TGTGCCAGCAGCCTTGACAGGTTAAGAGCCAACTATGGCTACACCTTC
CASSLDRLRANYGYTF
>many|TRBV20-1|TRBD1|TRBJ2-5
TGCAGTGCTAGTAGATTCGGGGACAGGGTGGGGGGAGAGACCCAGTACTTC
CSASRFGDRVGGETQYF
>many|TRBV20-1|TRBD2|TRBJ2-1
TGCAGTGCTGGGGAAGGACTAGCGGATTACAATGAGCAGTTCTTC
CSAGEGLADYNEQFF
>few|TRBV27|TRBD1|TRBJ2-7
TGTGCCAGCGGACCGGGACAGGGTTCCTACGAGCAGTACTTC
CASGPGQGSYEQYF
>many|TRBV19|TRBD2|TRBJ2-3
TGTGCCAGTAGTATAAGGACTAGCGGGCTCACAGATACGCAGTATTTT
CASSIRTSGLTDTQYF
>many|TRBV6-2/TRBV6-3|NA|TRBJ2-1
TGTGCCAGCACGGCCCTTCGCGGGGTTATAAGGAATGAGCAGTTCTTC
CASTALRGVIRNEQFF
>many|TRBV6-1|TRBD1|TRBJ1-1
TGTGCCAGCAGCCACAGGGGTTGGGTCACTGAAGCTTTCTTT
CASSHRGWVTEAFF
>few|TRBV12-3/TRBV12-4|TRBD2|TRBJ2-3
TGTGCCAGCACCCTAGGACTAGCGGGGGAGAGCACAGATACGCAGTATTTT
CASTLGLAGESTDTQYF
>once|TRBV2|NA|TRBJ1-1
TGTGCCAGCATAGTATACACTGAAGCTTTCTTT
CASIVYTEAFF
>many|TRBV3-1|NA|TRBJ1-5
TGTGCCAGCAGCCAAGGGAAGGGAGGGCTTCAGCCCCAGCATTTT
CASSQGKGGLQPQHF
>many|TRBV27|TRBD2|TRBJ2-5
TGTGCCAGCAGTAGCGGGGGACCGACCCAGTACTTC
CASSSGGPTQYF
>many|TRBV7-9|NA|TRBJ2-3
TGTGCCAGCAGCTTAAATTGGGAGGGGGGCACAGATACGCAGTATTTT
CASSLNWEGGTDTQYF
>many|TRBV12-3/TRBV12-4|NA|TRBJ1-2
TGTGCCAGCAGTTTAGGGCAGGGGTATAATGGCTACACCTTC
CASSLGQGYNGYTF
>NA|TRBV4-1|TRBD1|TRBJ2-3
TGCGCCAGCAGCCAGGCCCCCGGGACAGGGGGCACAGATACGCAGTATTTT
CASSQAPGTGGTDTQYF
>NA|TRBV4-1|TRBD1|TRBJ2-7
TGCGCCAGCAGCCGACAGGACAGGGGAAATAACGAGCAGTACTTC
CASSRQDRGNNEQYF
>many|TRBV11-2|NA|TRBJ1-4
TGTGCCAGCAGCCCCAGTAGTGTGATAAACTTGGGGACTAATGAAAAACTGTTTTTT
CASSPSSVINLGTNEKLFF
>NA|TRBV2|NA|TRBJ1-5
TGTGCCAGCAGCTCCTTCTGGGGACCTCGGCCCCAGCATTTT
CASSSFWGPRPQHF
>many|TRBV5-1|NA|TRBJ1-2
TGCGCCAGCAGCTTGGCCCCTCCGCAATATGGCTACACCTTC
CASSLAPPQYGYTF
>NA|TRBV30|NA|TRBJ1-5
TGTGCCTGGAGTGAGGGTCGGGGAGGAGATCAGCCCCAGCATTTT
CAWSEGRGGDQPQHF
>many|TRBV5-4|NA|TRBJ2-1
TGTGCCAGCAGCTTGACCAAGACTAGCTCCTACAATGAGCAGTTCTTC
CASSLTKTSSYNEQFF
>many|TRBV20-1|NA|TRBJ2-1
TGCAGTGCTGGGGCCAGACAGTACAATGAGCAGTTCTTC
CSAGARQYNEQFF
>NA|TRBV12-3/TRBV12-4|NA|TRBJ2-1
TGTGCCAGCACGGGGGAATGGGACAATGAGCAGTTCTTC
CASTGEWDNEQFF
>NA|TRBV18|TRBD2|TRBJ2-1
TGTGCCAGCTCACCTGGGACTAGCGGCCACAATGAGCAGTTCTTC
CASSPGTSGHNEQFF
>many|TRBV20-1|NA|TRBJ2-3
TGCAGTGCTCTCCCAGGCAGTCCCATCACAGATACGCAGTATTTT
CSALPGSPITDTQYF
>many|TRBV12-3/TRBV12-4|TRBD2|TRBJ2-1
TGTGCCAGCACTAGGACTAGCGGGGCAATGAATGAGCAGTTCTTC
CASTRTSGAMNEQFF
>many|TRBV6-5|TRBD1|TRBJ1-2
TGTGCCAGCAGTTGGACAGGAGCTACGTATGGCTACACCTTC
CASSWTGATYGYTF
>many|TRBV9|NA|TRBJ2-3
TGTGCCAGCAGCGTTGAGGGTAGCACAGATACGCAGTATTTT
CASSVEGSTDTQYF